Listed below are T cell receptor beta chains from one sample, sequenced in a study of identical twins. TCRdb used MiXCR to reprocess the 5' RACE reads, holding one entry per CDR3 protein. This sample has around 1.7 million distinct CDR3 sequences, with around 29% found just once. Specimen: cord blood. The receptors originated from a newborn girl in good health. The CDR3 runs from the conserved cysteine through the conserved F or W. D genes are given only for firm matches. Clone size is shown for a subset of rows, as once, few, many or a class of expanded clone.

j_gene: TRBJ2-2; abundance: -; v_gene: TRBV4-2; d_gene: TRBD2; CDR3aa: CASSQAMTSWTGELFF; CDR3nt: TGTGCCAGCAGCCAGGCCATGACTAGCTGGACCGGGGAGCTGTTTTTT
j_gene: TRBJ2-4; abundance: -; v_gene: TRBV20-1; d_gene: -; CDR3aa: CSGTVAKNIQYF; CDR3nt: TGCAGTGGAACAGTAGCCAAAAACATTCAGTACTTC
j_gene: TRBJ2-1; abundance: -; v_gene: TRBV6-1; d_gene: -; CDR3aa: CACSEAYSSRYNEQFF; CDR3nt: TGTGCCTGCAGTGAAGCCTACAGCTCCCGGTACAATGAGCAGTTCTTC
j_gene: TRBJ1-1; abundance: -; v_gene: TRBV29-1; d_gene: -; CDR3aa: CSVAADSSKSTEAFF; CDR3nt: TGCAGCGTTGCTGCGGACAGTTCGAAATCCACTGAAGCTTTCTTT
j_gene: TRBJ2-5; abundance: -; v_gene: TRBV10-3; d_gene: -; CDR3aa: CAISEGDWFQTETQYF; CDR3nt: TGTGCCATCAGTGAGGGGGATTGGTTTCAGACAGAGACCCAGTACTTC
j_gene: TRBJ2-5; abundance: -; v_gene: TRBV25-1; d_gene: TRBD2; CDR3aa: CASSTLAGGGTQYF; CDR3nt: TGTGCCAGCAGTACACTAGCGGGGGGTGGCACCCAGTACTTC
j_gene: TRBJ2-5; abundance: few; v_gene: TRBV24-1; d_gene: TRBD1; CDR3aa: CATSDLDRGQQETQYF; CDR3nt: TGTGCCACCAGTGATCTGGACAGGGGGCAGCAAGAGACCCAGTACTTC
j_gene: TRBJ2-1; abundance: once; v_gene: TRBV4-2; d_gene: TRBD2; CDR3aa: CASRIAGRQFF; CDR3nt: TGTGCCAGCAGGATAGCGGGACGGCAGTTCTTC
j_gene: TRBJ1-5; abundance: -; v_gene: TRBV12-3/TRBV12-4; d_gene: TRBD1; CDR3aa: CASSLARTGGQPQHF; CDR3nt: TGTGCCAGCAGTTTAGCGCGGACAGGGGGCCAGCCCCAGCATTTT
j_gene: TRBJ2-3; abundance: few; v_gene: TRBV3-1; d_gene: -; CDR3aa: CASSQRGASALFADTQYF; CDR3nt: TGTGCCAGCAGCCAAAGGGGGGCATCGGCTTTGTTTGCAGATACGCAGTATTTT
j_gene: TRBJ2-7; abundance: -; v_gene: TRBV24-1; d_gene: -; CDR3aa: CATSDAARDGLSSYEQYF; CDR3nt: TGTGCCACCAGTGACGCCGCCCGGGACGGGTTAAGCTCCTACGAGCAGTACTTC
j_gene: TRBJ2-4; abundance: -; v_gene: TRBV7-2; d_gene: -; CDR3aa: CASSPRLGLNIQYF; CDR3nt: TGTGCCAGCAGCCCGAGACTTGGTTTGAACATTCAGTACTTC
j_gene: TRBJ2-3; abundance: many; v_gene: TRBV21-1; d_gene: -; CDR3aa: CASSNRGLARDTQYF; CDR3nt: TGTGCCAGCAGCAACCGGGGACTAGCTAGAGATACGCAGTATTTT
j_gene: TRBJ2-1; abundance: -; v_gene: TRBV3-1; d_gene: -; CDR3aa: CASSPSVGGTYNEQFF; CDR3nt: TGTGCCAGCAGCCCTTCAGTGGGTGGCACCTACAATGAGCAGTTCTTC
j_gene: TRBJ2-1; abundance: few; v_gene: TRBV7-2; d_gene: TRBD1; CDR3aa: CASSAQQGALGNEQFF; CDR3nt: TGTGCCAGCAGCGCCCAACAGGGGGCGTTGGGTAATGAGCAGTTCTTC
j_gene: TRBJ2-3; abundance: -; v_gene: TRBV11-2; d_gene: TRBD2; CDR3aa: CASSLEAGGPGTDTQYF; CDR3nt: TGTGCCAGCAGCTTAGAGGCGGGGGGGCCGGGCACAGATACGCAGTATTTT
j_gene: TRBJ2-7; abundance: few; v_gene: TRBV15; d_gene: -; CDR3aa: CATSRDTGTSYEQYF; CDR3nt: TGTGCCACCAGCAGAGATACAGGGACCTCCTACGAGCAGTACTTC
j_gene: TRBJ2-1; abundance: few; v_gene: TRBV20-1; d_gene: -; CDR3aa: CSATRSEDSLTNEQFF; CDR3nt: TGCAGTGCCACCCGATCTGAGGACAGCCTTACTAATGAGCAGTTCTTC